This TCR beta chain is drawn from a study of T cell changes during pregnancy in multiple sclerosis. CDR1 is SNHLY and CDR2 is FYNNEI in the germline V gene. Trimming removed 8 bases from V and 4 bases from J; junction bases left unmatched: 8. There are 13 residues in the CDR3. The method was immunoSEQ multiplex PCR; TCRdb's version includes in-frame clones alone and lacks a portion of them. The data contain 100,000 or so clones, approximately 92% of them singletons. This TCR was recovered from a female donor with multiple sclerosis, enrolled in a pregnancy study. This specimen was peripheral blood, taken after pregnancy. The gene calls are TRBV2 and TRBJ2-7; 7 bases line up with TRBD2. CDR3 residues: CASGGGASYEQYF. CDR3 nucleotides: TGTGCCAGCGGGGGAGGGGCTTCGTACGAGCAGTACTTC.